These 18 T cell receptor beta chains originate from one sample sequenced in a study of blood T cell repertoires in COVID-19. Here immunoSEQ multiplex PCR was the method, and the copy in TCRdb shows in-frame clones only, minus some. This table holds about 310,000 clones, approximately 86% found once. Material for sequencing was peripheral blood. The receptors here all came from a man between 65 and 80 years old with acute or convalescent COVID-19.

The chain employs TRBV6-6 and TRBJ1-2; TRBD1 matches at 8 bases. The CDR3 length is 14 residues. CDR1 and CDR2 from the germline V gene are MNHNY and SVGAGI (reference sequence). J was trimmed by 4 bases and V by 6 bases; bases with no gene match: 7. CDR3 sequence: CASRTPGGSYGYTF. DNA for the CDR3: TGTGCCAGCAGAACGCCAGGGGGCAGCTATGGCTACACCTTC.

The CDR3 coding sequence is TGTGCCAGTAGGGAGACTGGGAACACTGAAGCTTTCTTT. It is translated as CASRETGNTEAFF. V and J are TRBV19 and TRBJ1-1; D is undetermined. Germline V lookup: CDR1 LNHDA, CDR2 SQIVND (reference sequence). The CDR3 is 13 amino acids. Trimming took 6 bases from V and 1 from J, leaving 9 bases between them.

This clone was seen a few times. DNA for the CDR3: TGTGCCAGCAGCCAAGATGCGGGGGTGACCCAAGAGACCCAGTACTTC. Protein sequence: CASSQDAGVTQETQYF. The V and J genes are TRBV14 and TRBJ2-5, with TRBD2 matching over 7 bases. Per germline, CDR1 SGHDN and CDR2 FVKESK. V trimming: 0 bases; J trimming: 1 base; junction bases outside the gene matches: 5. The CDR3 has 16 residues.

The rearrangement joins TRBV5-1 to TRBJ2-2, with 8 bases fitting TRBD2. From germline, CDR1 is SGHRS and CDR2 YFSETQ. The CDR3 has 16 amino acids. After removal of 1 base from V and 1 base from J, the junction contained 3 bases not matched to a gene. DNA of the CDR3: TGCGCCAGCAGCTTGAGCCTAGCGGGGAACACCGGGGAGCTGTTTTTT. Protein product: CASSLSLAGNTGELFF.

This chain's CDR3 is CASRWGLTNEQFF. The CDR3 nucleotides read TGTGCCAGTAGATGGGGCCTGACGAATGAGCAGTTCTTC. The chain combines TRBV19 with TRBJ2-1, with D perhaps matching TRBD1 (5 bases). Germline V gene lookup returns CDR1 LNHDA and CDR2 SQIVND (reference sequence). CDR3 length: 13 amino acids. Trimming left V 6 bases short and J 7 bases short, with 13 bases between.

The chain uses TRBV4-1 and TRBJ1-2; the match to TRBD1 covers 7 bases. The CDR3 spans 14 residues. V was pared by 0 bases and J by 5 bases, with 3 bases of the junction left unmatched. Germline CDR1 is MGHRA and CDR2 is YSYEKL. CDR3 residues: CASSQEGTAYGYTF. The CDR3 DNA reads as TGCGCCAGCAGCCAAGAGGGGACAGCGTATGGCTACACCTTC.

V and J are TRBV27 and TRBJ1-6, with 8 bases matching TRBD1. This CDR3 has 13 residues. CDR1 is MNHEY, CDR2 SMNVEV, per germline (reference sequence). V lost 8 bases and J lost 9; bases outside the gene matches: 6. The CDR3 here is CASAGQGASPLHF. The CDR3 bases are TGTGCCAGCGCAGGACAGGGCGCTTCACCCCTCCACTTT.

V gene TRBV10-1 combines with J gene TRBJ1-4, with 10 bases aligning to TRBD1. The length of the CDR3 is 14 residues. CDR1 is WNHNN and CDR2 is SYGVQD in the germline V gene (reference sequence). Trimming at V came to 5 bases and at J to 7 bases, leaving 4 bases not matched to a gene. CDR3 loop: CASSPDRGGEKLFF. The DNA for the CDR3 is TGCGCCAGCAGTCCGGACAGGGGGGGTGAAAAACTGTTTTTT.

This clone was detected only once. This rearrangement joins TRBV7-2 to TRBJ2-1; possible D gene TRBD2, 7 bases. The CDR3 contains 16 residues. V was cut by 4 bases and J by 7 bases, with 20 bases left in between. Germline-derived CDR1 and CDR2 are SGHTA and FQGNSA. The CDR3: CASSSLGAGANNEQFF. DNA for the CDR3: TGTGCCAGCAGCTCGTTGGGTGCGGGGGCTAATAATGAGCAGTTCTTC.

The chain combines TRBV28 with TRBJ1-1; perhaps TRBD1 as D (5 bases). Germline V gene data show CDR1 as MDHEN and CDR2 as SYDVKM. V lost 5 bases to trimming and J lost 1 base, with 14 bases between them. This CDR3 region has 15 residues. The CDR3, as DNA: TGTGCCAGCAGTCCCCCACTGACAGAGAACACTGAAGCTTTCTTT. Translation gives CASSPPLTENTEAFF. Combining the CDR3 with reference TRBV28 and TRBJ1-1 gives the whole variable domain DVKVTQSSRYLVKRTGEKVFLECVQDMDHENMFWYRQDPGLGLRLIYFSYDVKMKEKGDIPEGYSVSREKKERFSLILESASTNQTSMYLCASSPPLTENTEAFFGQGTRLTVV.

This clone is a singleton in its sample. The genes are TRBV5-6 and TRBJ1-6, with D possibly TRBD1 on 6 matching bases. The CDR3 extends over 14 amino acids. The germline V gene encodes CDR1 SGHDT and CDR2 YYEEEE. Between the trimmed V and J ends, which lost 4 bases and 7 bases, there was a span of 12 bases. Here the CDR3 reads CASSVTGRNSPLHF. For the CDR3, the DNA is TGTGCCAGCAGCGTTACAGGGCGCAATTCACCCCTCCACTTT.

DNA for the CDR3: TGTGCCTGGATTAGAAGGCGGGGCGAGCAGTACTTC. Its translation is CAWIRRRGEQYF. The genes are TRBV30 and TRBJ2-7, with a possible D match to TRBD2 (6 bases). The CDR3 totals 12 residues. CDR1 and CDR2 (germline): GTSNPN, SVGIG (reference sequence). V lost 4 bases and J 6 bases, leaving 13 bases between the germline ends. The entire variable domain, with the rest obtained from reference TRBV30 and TRBJ2-7, is as follows: SQTIHQWPATLVQPVGSPLSLECTVEGTSNPNLYWYRQAAGRGLQLLFYSVGIGQISSEVPQNLSASRPQDRQFILSSKKLLLSDSGFYLCAWIRRRGEQYFGPGTRLTVT.

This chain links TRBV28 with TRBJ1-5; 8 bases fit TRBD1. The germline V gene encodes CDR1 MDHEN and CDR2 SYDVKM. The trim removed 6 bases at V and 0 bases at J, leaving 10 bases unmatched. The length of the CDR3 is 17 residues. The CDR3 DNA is TGTGCCAGCAGCCAGGGGGCATGGGGAATTAGCAATCAGCCCCAGCATTTT. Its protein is CASSQGAWGISNQPQHF.

The CDR3 coding sequence is TGTGCCATCAGCATACAGGGCTCTAACTATGGCTACACCTTC. This encodes CAISIQGSNYGYTF. This chain joins TRBV10-3 and TRBJ1-2; maybe TRBD1 (6 bases). V lost 6 bases and J lost 0, with 11 bases in between. From germline, CDR1 is ENHRY and CDR2 SYGVKD. This CDR3 has 14 amino acids.

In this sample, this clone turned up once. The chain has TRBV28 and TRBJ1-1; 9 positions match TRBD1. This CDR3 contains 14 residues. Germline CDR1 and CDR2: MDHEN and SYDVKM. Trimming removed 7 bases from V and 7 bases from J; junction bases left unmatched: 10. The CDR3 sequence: CASNRGQGFGEAFF. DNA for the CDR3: TGTGCCAGCAATAGGGGACAGGGTTTTGGTGAAGCTTTCTTT.

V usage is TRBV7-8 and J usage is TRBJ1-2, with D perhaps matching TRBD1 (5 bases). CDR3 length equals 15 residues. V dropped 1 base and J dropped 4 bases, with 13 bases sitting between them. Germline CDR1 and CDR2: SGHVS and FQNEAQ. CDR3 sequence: CASSLGTLPSYGYTF. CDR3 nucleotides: TGTGCCAGCAGCTTAGGGACACTTCCCTCCTATGGCTACACCTTC.

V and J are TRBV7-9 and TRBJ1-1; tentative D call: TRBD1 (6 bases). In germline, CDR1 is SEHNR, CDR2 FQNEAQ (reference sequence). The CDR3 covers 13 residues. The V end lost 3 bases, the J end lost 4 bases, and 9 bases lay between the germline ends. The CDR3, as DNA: TGTGCCAGCAGCTTCACAGGGTCCACTGAAGCTTTCTTT. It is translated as CASSFTGSTEAFF. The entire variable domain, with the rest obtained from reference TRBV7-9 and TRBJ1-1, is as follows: DTGVSQNPRHKITKRGQNVTFRCDPISEHNRLYWYRQTLGQGPEFLTYFQNEAQLEKSRLLSDRFSAERPKGSFSTLEIQRTEQGDSAMYLCASSFTGSTEAFFGQGTRLTVV.

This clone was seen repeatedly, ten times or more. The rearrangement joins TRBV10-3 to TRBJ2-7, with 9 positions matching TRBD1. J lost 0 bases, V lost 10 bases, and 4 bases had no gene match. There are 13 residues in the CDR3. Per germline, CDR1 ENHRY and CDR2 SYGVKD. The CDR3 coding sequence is TGTGCCACCGGGGACAGGGTCTCCTACGAGCAGTACTTC. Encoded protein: CATGDRVSYEQYF.